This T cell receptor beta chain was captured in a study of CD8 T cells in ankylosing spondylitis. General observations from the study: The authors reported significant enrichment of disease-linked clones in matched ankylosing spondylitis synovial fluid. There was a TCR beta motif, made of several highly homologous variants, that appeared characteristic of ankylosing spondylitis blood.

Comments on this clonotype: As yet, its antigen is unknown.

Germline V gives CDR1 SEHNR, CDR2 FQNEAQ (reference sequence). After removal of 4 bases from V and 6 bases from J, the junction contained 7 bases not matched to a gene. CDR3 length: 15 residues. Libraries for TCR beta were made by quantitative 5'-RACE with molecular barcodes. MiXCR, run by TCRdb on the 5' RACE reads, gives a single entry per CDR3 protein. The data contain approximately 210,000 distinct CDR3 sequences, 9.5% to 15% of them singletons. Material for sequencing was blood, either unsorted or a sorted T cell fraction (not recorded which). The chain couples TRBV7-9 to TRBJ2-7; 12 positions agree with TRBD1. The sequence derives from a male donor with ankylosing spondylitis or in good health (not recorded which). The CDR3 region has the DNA TGTGCCAGCAGCTATACCGGGACAGGGGGCGCCGAGCAGTACTTC. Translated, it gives CASSYTGTGGAEQYF.